This T cell receptor (beta chain) was recovered during a study of T cell repertoires in cytomegalovirus infection (dated by TCRdb to about 2019). About the study as a whole: Donor HLA type was relevant to the analysis, because carriage of CMV infection together with the matching HLA type was indicated by public TCR beta signatures. Results the study describes overall, beyond this receptor: The ex vivo response was dominated by HLA-C-restricted CMV-specific TCR beta clonotypes, which also provided the single most frequent clonotype in two of eight donors. Carriers of CMV infection plus the relevant HLA type were discriminated by the cumulative frequency of public TCR beta family members in the study cohort and in an independent approximately 350-donor cohort.

Between the V and J ends, shortened by 6 bases and 1 base respectively, the junction contains 6 bases. CDR1 and CDR2, per the germline V gene, are ENHRY and SYGVKD. There are 12 amino acids in the CDR3, from cysteine to phenylalanine inclusive. Of the read, only the CDR3 DNA is kept; its 36 bases are in frame from base 1. In the case of this clonotype: Its antigen has not been determined. Within one base of it there is no much larger clone, and no base qualities were kept.

The sequencing machine was an Illumina HiSeq 1500. TCRdb reworked the public reads: Q25 trimming with fastp, MiXCR clone assembly, productive beta chains retained. Here each entry gathers all rows of one CDR3 protein and keeps the most common genes and DNA. The sample includes around 200,000 distinct CDR3 sequences, with roughly a sixth observed a single time. Of the sample, under 30% falls within the top ten clones. The sample taken for sequencing was CD8+ T cells from PBMCs. The V and J genes are TRBV10-3 and TRBJ1-1; a tentative D call is TRBD1 (5 bases match). The receptor was derived from a human donor in good health (CMV status not recorded). Some clones in this sample may be carry-over from other donors' samples. The DNA reads TGTGCCATCAGGGACACGAACACTGAAGCTTTCTTT. Its product reads: CAIRDTNTEAFF.